This TCR beta chain is from a study of T cells after posttransplantation cyclophosphamide. Germline CDR1 and CDR2: WSHSY and SAAADI. V was pared by 5 bases and J by 1 base, with 7 bases between. This CDR3 comprises 13 residues. This clone was observed at least ten times. Profiling relied on immunoSEQ multiplex PCR, and the TCRdb table lists in-frame clones only, not all of them. This sample has about 36,000 clones, each found more than once. The sample taken for sequencing was PBMCs. This chain links TRBV10-2 with TRBJ2-3; D is unclear. The sequence came from a girl aged 5 to 17 in good health, CMV-negative, and a related stem cell transplant donor. For the CDR3, the DNA is TGCGCCAGCAGTCCCTTTCGCACAGATACGCAGTATTTT. Its translation: CASSPFRTDTQYF.